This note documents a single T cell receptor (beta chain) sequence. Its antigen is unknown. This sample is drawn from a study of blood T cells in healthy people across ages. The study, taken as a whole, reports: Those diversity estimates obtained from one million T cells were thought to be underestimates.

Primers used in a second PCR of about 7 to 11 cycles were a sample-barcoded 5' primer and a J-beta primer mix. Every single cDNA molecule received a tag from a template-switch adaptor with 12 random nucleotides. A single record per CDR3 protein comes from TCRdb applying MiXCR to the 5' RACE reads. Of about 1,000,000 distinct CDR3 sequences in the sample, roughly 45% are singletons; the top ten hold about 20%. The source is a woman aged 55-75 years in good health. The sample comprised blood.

CDR3 protein: CASRTPDGNSPLHF. The CDR3 nucleotides are TGTGCCAGCAGAACCCCGGACGGAAATTCACCCCTCCACTTT. This sequence joins TRBV7-9 and TRBJ1-6; D gene uncertain. Trimming shortened V by 6 bases and J by 7 bases, and 13 bases separated the two germline ends. The CDR3 has 14 residues. CDR1 is SEHNR, CDR2 FQNEAQ, per germline (reference sequence).